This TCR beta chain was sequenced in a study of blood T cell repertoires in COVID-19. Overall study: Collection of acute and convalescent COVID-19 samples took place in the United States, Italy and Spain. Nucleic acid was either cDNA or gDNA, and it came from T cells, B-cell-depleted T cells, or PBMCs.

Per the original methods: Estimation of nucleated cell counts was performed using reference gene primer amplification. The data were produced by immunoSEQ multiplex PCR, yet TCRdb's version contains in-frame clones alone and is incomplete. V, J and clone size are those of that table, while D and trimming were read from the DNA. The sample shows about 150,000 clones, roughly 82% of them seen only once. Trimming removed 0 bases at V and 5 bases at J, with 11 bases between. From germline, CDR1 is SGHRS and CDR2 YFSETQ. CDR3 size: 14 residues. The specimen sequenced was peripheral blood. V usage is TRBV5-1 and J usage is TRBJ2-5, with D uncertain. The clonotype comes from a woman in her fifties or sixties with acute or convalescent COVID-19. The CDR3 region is CASSLGHRFETQYF. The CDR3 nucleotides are TGCGCCAGCAGCTTGGGACACAGATTTGAGACCCAGTACTTC.